This passage covers 28 T cell receptor beta chains from one sample sequenced in a study of shared clonotypes between healthy human individuals. Method: immunoSEQ multiplex PCR; TCRdb's copy keeps in-frame clones and lacks some. The sample carries 2 million to 2.5 million clones, 93% recorded once. The sample consisted of naive CD4+ T cells from PBMCs. Subset denoted: CD45RA+ positively selected. Source of these receptors: a man aged 18 to 35 in good health. Some clones in this sample may be carry-over from other donors' samples.

With regard to this clone: This same CDR3 is encoded by further DNA sequences in the sample. This sequence joins TRBV11-3 and TRBJ2-1; the D gene could be TRBD1 or TRBD2 (5 bases each). Germline V gives CDR1 SGHNT, CDR2 YENEEA. CDR3 length: 14 amino acids. V lost 2 bases, J lost 5 bases, and 10 bases lay in between. The CDR3 bases are TGTGCCAGCAGCTTAAGGGGAGCAAACAATGAGCAGTTCTTC. Protein: CASSLRGANNEQFF.

The table lists this clone with a count of one. The gene calls are TRBV11-2 and TRBJ2-3, with a weak D call TRBD1 (6 bases). Trimming took off 5 bases at V and 2 bases at J, with 17 bases between the two ends. The CDR3 consists of 16 residues. Germline V gene lookup returns CDR1 SGHAT and CDR2 FQNNGV. This chain's CDR3 is CASSPTPGHLTDTQYF. DNA for the CDR3: TGTGCCAGCAGCCCGACCCCGGGACACCTCACAGATACGCAGTATTTT.

This chain uses TRBV28 with TRBJ2-1; 8 bases align to TRBD1. The CDR3 contains 14 residues. The V gene's germline CDR1 is MDHEN and CDR2 SYDVKM. V lost 3 bases and J lost 7; bases outside the gene matches: 5. In DNA form, the CDR3 reads TGTGCCAGCAGTTTCCCCAGGGGGCGAAATGAGCAGTTCTTC. The encoded protein is CASSFPRGRNEQFF.

In regard to this clone: The identical CDR3 is also encoded by other nucleotide sequences in the sample. The chain joins TRBV30 to TRBJ2-7; 8 bases match TRBD2. Germline V gives CDR1 GTSNPN, CDR2 SVGIG (reference sequence). J was trimmed by 2 bases and V by 2 bases; bases with no gene match: 2. The CDR3 contains 13 residues. CDR3 nucleotide sequence: TGTGCCTGGAGTCCGGGACTAGCCTACGAGCAGTACTTC. Translating gives CAWSPGLAYEQYF.

This chain uses TRBV10-3 with TRBJ1-5; TRBD1 is a possible D gene (5 bases). V was pared by 6 bases and J by 11 bases, with 17 bases between. The CDR3 is 13 residues long. CDR1 is ENHRY and CDR2 is SYGVKD in the germline V gene. This CDR3 is CAIRGGVGETQHF. The CDR3 bases are TGTGCCATCAGGGGGGGGGTAGGAGAAACCCAGCATTTT.

V and J are TRBV7-2 and TRBJ2-2; TRBD1 is a possible D gene (6 bases). This CDR3 region has 15 residues. V was shortened by 1 base and J by 7 bases, with 13 bases between the two germline ends. Germline CDR1 is SGHTA and CDR2 is FQGNSA. The CDR3 DNA reads as TGTGCCAGCAGCTTAGTCGTGGGCAGGGGCGGGGAGCTGTTTTTT. Amino acids: CASSLVVGRGGELFF.

This chain uses TRBV6-4 with TRBJ2-3, with D hard to call. V lost 0 bases and J 9 bases, leaving 10 bases between the germline ends. The CDR3 is made up of 13 amino acids. In germline, CDR1 is MRHNA, CDR2 SNTAGT. The CDR3 DNA follows: TGTGCCAGCAGTGACTCGAATGCCGGCACGCAGTATTTT. As protein: CASSDSNAGTQYF.

V is TRBV9 and J is TRBJ2-2, with D possibly TRBD2 on 6 matching bases. Deletions cut 2 bases from V and 6 bases from J, with 11 bases between. CDR1 is SGDLS and CDR2 is YYNGEE in the germline V gene. The CDR3 runs 14 residues. The CDR3 spells CASSVASVAGELFF. CDR3 in DNA: TGTGCCAGCAGCGTGGCTAGCGTTGCCGGGGAGCTGTTTTTT.

This clone appeared a single time. The V gene is TRBV29-1, the J gene TRBJ2-7; TRBD1 matches at 7 bases. V shed 5 bases, J shed 5 bases, and the junction held 21 bases outside the gene matches. The CDR3 length is 17 residues. Germline V gene sequence: CDR1 SQVTM, CDR2 ANQGSEA. The CDR3, as DNA: TGCAGCGTTTCCCGCTTGTTTACTGAGGGGGCGTCCGACGAGCAGTACTTC. It translates to CSVSRLFTEGASDEQYF.

V and J are TRBV4-1 and TRBJ1-3; no clear D gene. The germline V and J ends were trimmed by 5 bases and 0 bases, with 17 bases remaining between them. The CDR3 consists of 17 residues. Germline V gene lookup returns CDR1 MGHRA and CDR2 YSYEKL. CDR3: CASSNKSRRYSGNTIYF. DNA for the CDR3: TGCGCCAGCAGCAACAAATCAAGACGATACTCTGGAAACACCATATATTTT.

The rearrangement joins TRBV6-5 to TRBJ1-1, with unresolved D. Trimming removed 5 bases at V and 4 bases at J, with 11 bases between. The CDR3 has 13 amino acids. Germline V lookup: CDR1 MNHEY, CDR2 SVGAGI. The CDR3 sequence is CASSPQMGTEAFF. As DNA, the CDR3 is TGTGCCAGCAGTCCCCAGATGGGCACTGAAGCTTTCTTT.

The chain links TRBV10-3 to TRBJ2-7, with D perhaps TRBD1 (6 bases). The length of the CDR3 is 14 residues. V lost 3 bases to trimming and J lost 3 bases, with 12 bases between them. The germline gives CDR1 ENHRY, CDR2 SYGVKD. This chain's CDR3 is CAISDRGVSYEQYF. The CDR3 bases are TGTGCCATCAGTGACAGGGGAGTCAGCTACGAGCAGTACTTC.

This rearrangement joins TRBV2 to TRBJ2-5, with unresolved D. The assigned J gene may be wrong: the sequence end matches TRBJ2-7 better. Germline V gene lookup returns CDR1 SNHLY and CDR2 FYNNEI. There are 13 residues in the CDR3. The CDR3 coding sequence is TGTGCCAGCAGCCTCCTACAGTCCTACGAGCAGTACTTC. Amino acid sequence: CASSLLQSYEQYF.

The genes are TRBV28 and TRBJ1-1; D remains ambiguous. The germline CDR1 and CDR2 sequences are MDHEN and SYDVKM. The CDR3 extends over 13 amino acids. V was trimmed by 2 bases and J by 4 bases, leaving 8 bases between them. The CDR3 spells CASSLGDATEAFF. The CDR3 DNA reads TGTGCCAGCAGTTTAGGGGATGCCACTGAAGCTTTCTTT. The variable domain in full, completed from reference TRBV28 and TRBJ1-1, reads DVKVTQSSRYLVKRTGEKVFLECVQDMDHENMFWYRQDPGLGLRLIYFSYDVKMKEKGDIPEGYSVSREKKERFSLILESASTNQTSMYLCASSLGDATEAFFGQGTRLTVV.

A remark on this clone: Distinct nucleotide sequences in the sample also encode this CDR3. The V and J genes are TRBV6-1 and TRBJ1-1; a weak D match, TRBD1 (5 bases). The germline V and J ends were trimmed by 6 bases and 0 bases, with 8 bases remaining between them. The CDR3 extends over 13 amino acids. Germline V gives CDR1 MNHNS, CDR2 SASEGT. The CDR3 DNA reads TGTGCCAGCAGGAGACAGTTGAACACTGAAGCTTTCTTT. It codes for CASRRQLNTEAFF.

The V gene is TRBV19, the J gene TRBJ1-2; D unresolved. Trimming removed 7 bases from V and 4 bases from J, with 19 bases in between. This CDR3 region has 15 residues. Germline lookup yields CDR1 LNHDA and CDR2 SQIVND (reference sequence). CDR3 sequence (DNA): TGTGCCAGTACCCCTGGGTTAGGGTGGATCTATGGCTACACCTTC. Translation gives CASTPGLGWIYGYTF.

This clone came up a few times. Other nucleotide sequences in the sample specify the same CDR3. The gene calls are TRBV11-2 and TRBJ1-2, with D unclear. This CDR3 region has 12 residues. From germline, CDR1 is SGHAT and CDR2 FQNNGV. V dropped 5 bases and J dropped 2 bases, with 6 bases sitting between them. The CDR3: CASSASNYGYTF. The CDR3 DNA reads as TGTGCCAGCAGCGCCAGCAACTATGGCTACACCTTC. Full variable domain (remainder filled in from reference TRBV11-2 and TRBJ1-2): EAGVAQSPRYKIIEKRQSVAFWCNPISGHATLYWYQQILGQGPKLLIQFQNNGVVDDSQLPKDRFSAERLKGVDSTLKIQPAKLEDSAVYLCASSASNYGYTFGSGTRLTVV.

The chain couples TRBV4-3 to TRBJ2-3; 10 bases agree with TRBD2. Germline V CDR1 and CDR2: LGHNA, YSLEER. Trimming at V came to 4 bases and at J to 0 bases, leaving 4 bases not matched to a gene. CDR3 size: 16 residues. The chain's CDR3 is CASSLTAGGSTDTQYF. For the CDR3, the DNA is TGCGCCAGCAGCCTTACAGCGGGAGGGAGCACAGATACGCAGTATTTT.

The chain uses TRBV7-9 and TRBJ2-2, with D unresolved. Per germline, CDR1 SEHNR and CDR2 FQNEAQ (reference sequence). The CDR3 contains 14 residues. Trimming cost V 2 bases and J 6 bases, with 10 bases left between them. For the CDR3, the DNA is TGTGCCAGCAGCTTAAGGTTACTCTCCGGGGAGCTGTTTTTT. Translated: CASSLRLLSGELFF.

About this clone: This specimen includes other DNA sequences encoding the same CDR3. V is TRBV18 and J is TRBJ1-1; the D gene is possibly TRBD1 (6 bases). V was cut by 2 bases and J by 1 base, with 8 bases left in between. CDR3 length: 14 amino acids. Germline CDR1 reads KGHSH; CDR2 reads LQKENI. In nucleotides, the CDR3 is TGTGCCAGCTCACCAGTAGGGGGGAACACTGAAGCTTTCTTT. Its translation is CASSPVGGNTEAFF.

The chain is built from TRBV18 and TRBJ2-7; TRBD2 matches at 8 bases. J was trimmed by 3 bases and V by 3 bases; bases with no gene match: 7. Germline V gives CDR1 KGHSH, CDR2 LQKENI. CDR3 length equals 15 residues. The CDR3 DNA follows: TGTGCCAGCTCACCTCAAAGCGGGAGAGACTACGAGCAGTACTTC. Residues: CASSPQSGRDYEQYF.

This chain connects TRBV11-1 to TRBJ2-5; D perhaps matches TRBD1 (5 bases). CDR3 length: 16 amino acids. CDR1 and CDR2 (germline): SGHAT, FQDESV (reference sequence). V was trimmed by 5 bases and J by 5 bases, leaving 21 bases between them. The CDR3 loop reads CASSDGQRRYGETQYF. CDR3 coding DNA: TGTGCCAGCAGCGACGGACAACGGCGTTACGGGGAGACCCAGTACTTC. Using reference TRBV11-1 and TRBJ2-5 for the parts outside the CDR3, the full variable domain is EAEVAQSPRYKITEKSQAVAFWCDPISGHATLYWYRQILGQGPELLVQFQDESVVDDSQLPKDRFSAERLKGVDSTLKIQPAELGDSAMYLCASSDGQRRYGETQYFGPGTRLLVL.

Concerning this clone itself: The same CDR3 can be traced to other DNA sequences in this sample. This chain uses TRBV6-1 with TRBJ1-1; D might be TRBD1 (6 bases). The germline V and J ends were trimmed by 6 bases and 0 bases, with 11 bases remaining between them. Germline assignment: CDR1 MNHNS and CDR2 SASEGT. The CDR3 is 14 residues long. CDR3 amino acids: CASSRTGMNTEAFF. The CDR3 DNA is TGTGCCAGCAGCAGAACAGGGATGAACACTGAAGCTTTCTTT.

The rearrangement links TRBV7-2 to TRBJ2-6; D perhaps matches TRBD1 (7 bases). The germline V and J ends were trimmed by 5 bases and 2 bases, with 19 bases remaining between them. The CDR3 consists of 18 residues. CDR1 is SGHTA, CDR2 FQGNSA, per germline. CDR3 protein: CASSPGGGALTGANVLTF. In nucleotides, the CDR3 is TGTGCCAGCAGCCCCGGAGGGGGCGCACTTACTGGGGCCAACGTCCTGACTTTC.

This rearrangement joins TRBV29-1 to TRBJ2-7, with D unresolved. The CDR3 contains 10 residues. The germline V and J ends were trimmed by 3 bases and 5 bases, with 5 bases remaining between them. Looked up from germline, CDR1 is SQVTM and CDR2 is ANQGSEA. The CDR3, as DNA: TGCAGCGTTGAGACGAACGAGCAGTACTTC. This sequence encodes CSVETNEQYF.

The V call is TRBV28, the J call TRBJ2-5, with unresolved D. The CDR3 sequence is 13 residues long. Per germline, CDR1 MDHEN and CDR2 SYDVKM. The ends were cut back, 2 bases at V and 7 bases at J, with 11 bases in the middle. CDR3 nucleotides: TGTGCCAGCAGTTTAGCAGCCCCAGGGACCCAGTACTTC. Translation: CASSLAAPGTQYF. Full variable domain (outside the CDR3, taken from reference TRBV28 and TRBJ2-5): DVKVTQSSRYLVKRTGEKVFLECVQDMDHENMFWYRQDPGLGLRLIYFSYDVKMKEKGDIPEGYSVSREKKERFSLILESASTNQTSMYLCASSLAAPGTQYFGPGTRLLVL.

The V and J genes are TRBV19 and TRBJ2-7; D perhaps matches TRBD2 (6 bases). The CDR3 covers 16 residues. Trimming took off 6 bases at V and 1 base at J, with 19 bases between the two ends. Germline CDR1 is LNHDA and CDR2 is SQIVND (reference sequence). Here the CDR3 DNA reads TGTGCCAGTAGCCCACGGCTAGCGAGCGGATCCTACGAGCAGTACTTC. Residues: CASSPRLASGSYEQYF.

The rearrangement joins TRBV7-9 to TRBJ2-1; D might be TRBD1 (7 bases). The ends were cut back, 5 bases at V and 0 bases at J, with 17 bases in the middle. CDR1 and CDR2 from the germline V gene are SEHNR and FQNEAQ (reference sequence). The CDR3 has 17 amino acids. The CDR3, as DNA: TGTGCCAGCAGCACAATAGGGGGGACAGACTCCTACAATGAGCAGTTCTTC. Amino acid sequence: CASSTIGGTDSYNEQFF.